Following are 14 T cell receptor beta chains from one sample sequenced in a study of radiation and T cells in renal cell carcinoma. Assay used: immunoSEQ multiplex PCR; TCRdb lists only in-frame clones, some missing. The sample has fewer than 150,000 clones, 85% to 90% seen once. As for time point: blood 2 weeks post-SBRT. Treatment described: 15 Gy SBRT to primary tumor, nephrectomy 4 weeks later. The sequencing used blood, collected from a patient whose treatment included radiotherapy and nephrectomy. These receptors came from an older woman with renal cell carcinoma.

The rearrangement links TRBV2 to TRBJ1-6; no clear D gene. The CDR3 loop spans 18 amino acids. V was clipped by 6 bases and J by 0 bases, with 18 bases between them. CDR1 is SNHLY, CDR2 FYNNEI, per germline. Here the CDR3 reads CASSDNRLGSSYNSPLHF. The CDR3, as DNA: TGTGCCAGCAGCGACAACCGACTGGGGAGCTCCTATAATTCACCCCTCCACTTT.

The rearrangement links TRBV7-2 to TRBJ1-2, with a tentative D call TRBD1 (6 bases). The length of the CDR3 is 17 residues. V was clipped by 5 bases and J by 1 base, with 20 bases between them. Germline V gene lookup returns CDR1 SGHTA and CDR2 FQGNSA. The DNA for the CDR3 is TGTGCCAGCAGCCCGGTGGACACAGGGATTAGTAACTATGGCTACACCTTC. It yields the protein CASSPVDTGISNYGYTF.

The chain combines TRBV6-1 with TRBJ1-1; D is perhaps TRBD1 (5 bases). V lost 0 bases, J lost 3 bases, and 11 bases lay in between. CDR3 size: 15 residues. The germline gives CDR1 MNHNS, CDR2 SASEGT. CDR3 sequence reads: CASSEASGMDTEAFF. The CDR3 coding sequence is TGTGCCAGCAGTGAAGCCTCAGGGATGGACACTGAAGCTTTCTTT.

V and J are TRBV28 and TRBJ1-1; maybe TRBD1 (5 bases). In germline, CDR1 is MDHEN, CDR2 SYDVKM. The CDR3 runs 12 residues. The V end was cut by 5 bases, the J end by 9 bases, with 13 bases between. Written as DNA, the CDR3 is TGTGCCAGCAGTCCCCGAGGGACCCAAGCTTTCTTT. Its protein is CASSPRGTQAFF.

In DNA, the CDR3 is TGTGCCAGCAGCGTAGACGGGTACTCTGGAAACACCATATATTTT. It is translated as CASSVDGYSGNTIYF. This chain joins TRBV9 and TRBJ1-3; D unclear. In germline, CDR1 is SGDLS, CDR2 YYNGEE. This CDR3 region has 15 residues. V lost 0 bases, J lost 0 bases, and 7 bases lay in between.

The chain links TRBV5-6 to TRBJ2-5; TRBD2 might be the D (6 bases). Gene TRBJ2-7 matches the end of the DNA better, so the J call may be wrong. This CDR3 comprises 15 residues. Germline CDR1 is SGHDT and CDR2 is YYEEEE. CDR3 amino acids: CASSPLVGGTYEQYF. CDR3 DNA sequence: TGTGCCAGCAGCCCCTTGGTGGGGGGAACCTACGAGCAGTACTTC.

This clone was counted a single time. V and J are TRBV7-2 and TRBJ1-3; TRBD1 is a possible D gene (6 bases). This CDR3 is built from 15 residues. The V gene lost 1 base and the J gene lost 4 bases, with 11 bases spanning the gap. The germline gives CDR1 SGHTA, CDR2 FQGNSA. The chain's CDR3 is CASSLGQGYGNTIYF. The CDR3 nucleotides read TGTGCCAGCAGCTTAGGTCAGGGGTACGGAAACACCATATATTTT.

Concerning this clone: Within the sample, other DNA sequences also encode this same CDR3. CDR3 loop: CASSLGGSGNTIYF. CDR3 nucleotide sequence: TGTGCCAGCAGCTTAGGCGGGTCTGGAAACACCATATATTTT. The chain has TRBV7-2 and TRBJ1-3; D not certain. Germline lookup yields CDR1 SGHTA and CDR2 FQGNSA. Trimming took 1 base from V and 1 from J, leaving 5 bases between them. The CDR3 is 14 residues long.

This rearrangement joins TRBV30 to TRBJ2-7, with 8 bases that match TRBD1. V gave up 8 bases and J gave up 0 bases; unmatched junction bases: 6. The CDR3 totals 13 residues. The germline V gene has CDR1 GTSNPN and CDR2 SVGIG (reference sequence). Written as DNA, the CDR3 is TGTGCCAGGAAGGACAGGGACTCCTACGAGCAGTACTTC. Amino acid sequence: CARKDRDSYEQYF.

This CDR3 reads CAWGDSDTLGYTF. In nucleotides, the CDR3 is TGTGCCTGGGGGGACAGCGACACGCTTGGCTACACCTTC. The chain employs TRBV30 and TRBJ1-2; TRBD1 matches at 7 bases. V lost 5 bases and J lost 7; bases outside the gene matches: 10. The CDR3 has 13 residues. Germline-derived CDR1 and CDR2 are GTSNPN and SVGIG (reference sequence).

A note on this clone: The sample holds other DNA sequences that translate to the same CDR3. The chain carries TRBV5-1 and TRBJ1-3; no clear D gene. Germline CDR1 reads SGHRS; CDR2 reads YFSETQ. The CDR3 extends over 13 amino acids. V lost 3 bases and J lost 4, with 8 bases in between. In nucleotides, the CDR3 is TGCGCCAGCAGCTCGGGATCCGGAAACACCATATATTTT. This sequence encodes CASSSGSGNTIYF.

The genes are TRBV4-3 and TRBJ2-7; no definite D call. The CDR3 covers 18 residues. Looked up from germline, CDR1 is LGHNA and CDR2 is YSLEER. The V gene lost 0 bases and the J gene lost 2 bases, with 20 bases spanning the gap. CDR3 coding DNA: TGCGCCAGCAGCCAAGAAGTCGCCGACGACTGGTTGACCTACGAGCAGTACTTC. Its protein is CASSQEVADDWLTYEQYF.

A note on this clone: At the DNA level, this CDR3 is encoded by other sequences in the same sample as well. This CDR3 is CASSYPGQPQHF. CDR3 bases: TGTGCCAGCAGTTACCCCGGTCAGCCCCAGCATTTT. The chain links TRBV6-6 to TRBJ1-5, with D uncertain. From germline, CDR1 is MNHNY and CDR2 SVGAGI (reference sequence). The CDR3 loop spans 12 amino acids. The V gene lost 2 bases and the J gene lost 6 bases, with 5 bases spanning the gap.

The gene calls are TRBV6-4 and TRBJ1-4; D unclear. Trimming cost V 8 bases and J 4 bases, with 11 bases left between them. The CDR3 contains 13 residues. The germline V gene has CDR1 MRHNA and CDR2 SNTAGT. In DNA form, the CDR3 reads TGTGCCAGCCTTTACGGGGTTAATGAAAAACTGTTTTTT. This translates into CASLYGVNEKLFF.